This TCR beta chain is drawn from a study of technical replicates of blood from a few donors. This CDR3 is 16 amino acids long. Unmatched junction bases numbered 11, after V lost 6 bases and J lost 5 bases. CDR1 and CDR2 (germline): MNHEY, SMNVEV (reference sequence). This table comes from immunoSEQ multiplex PCR, and its TCRdb copy is limited to in-frame clones, with some not included. The repertoire holds around 80,000 clones, roughly 94% seen once, with around 0.37% in the top ten. This chain links TRBV27 with TRBJ2-1; 9 nucleotides agree with TRBD2. The TCR comes from a human donor in good health. Sequencing was done on a sample of T cells isolated from PBMCs. CDR3 in DNA: TGTGCCAGCAGCAGGTGGGGGACTAGCCTCCACAATGAGCAGTTCTTC. It is translated as CASSRWGTSLHNEQFF.